This T cell receptor (beta chain) was sequenced for a study of prognosis after radiotherapy for stage I lung cancer. Germline values: CDR1 SGHTA, CDR2 FQGNSA. This CDR3 spans 14 amino acids. Details on this clonotype: Its antigen is undetermined.

TCR beta CDR3 amplification from genomic DNA was performed by two-round multiplex PCR. First-round PCR used primers specific to each TRBV and TRBJ gene. From the multiplex PCR reads, TCRdb called clonotypes with MiXCR, one entry per CDR3 protein. The sample has about 19,000 distinct CDR3 sequences; about 50% are singletons. General study findings and limits: In patients with versus without metastases, TRBV and TRBJ gene usage reportedly differed.

This TCR was recovered from a donor at least 50 years old with non-small cell lung cancer. The starting material was PBMCs, obtained before or after stereotactic body radiation therapy (not recorded which). The chain combines TRBV7-2 with TRBJ1-2; TRBD1 is a possible D gene (5 bases). This CDR3 is CVISLAYRPSGYTF. The CDR3 nucleotides are TGTGTCATCAGCTTAGCATACAGGCCCTCTGGCTACACCTTC.